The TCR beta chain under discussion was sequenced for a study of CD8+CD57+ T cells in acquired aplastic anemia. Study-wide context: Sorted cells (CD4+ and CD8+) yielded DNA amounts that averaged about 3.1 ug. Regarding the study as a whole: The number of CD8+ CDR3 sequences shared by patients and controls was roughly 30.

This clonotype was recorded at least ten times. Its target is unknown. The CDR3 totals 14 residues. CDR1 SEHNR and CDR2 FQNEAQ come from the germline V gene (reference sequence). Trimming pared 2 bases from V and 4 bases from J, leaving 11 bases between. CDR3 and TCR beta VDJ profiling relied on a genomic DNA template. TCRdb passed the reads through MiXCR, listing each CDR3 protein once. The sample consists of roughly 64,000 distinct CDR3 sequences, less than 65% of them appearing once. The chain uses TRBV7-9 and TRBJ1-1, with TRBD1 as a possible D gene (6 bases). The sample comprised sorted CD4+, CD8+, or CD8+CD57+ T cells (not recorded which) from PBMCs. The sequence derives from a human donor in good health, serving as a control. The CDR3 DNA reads TGTGCCAGCAGCTTACGGGGGGCAGTCACTGAAGCTTTCTTT. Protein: CASSLRGAVTEAFF.